A single sample is the source of the 30 T cell receptor beta chains below, sequenced in a study of blood T cell repertoires in COVID-19. Sequencing used immunoSEQ multiplex PCR; TCRdb keeps in-frame clones, though not all of them. The table includes 200,000 to 250,000 clones, around 87% detected once. The sample was PBMCs or T cells enriched from blood (not recorded which). Receptor source: a man under 40 who had been exposed to COVID-19.

The gene calls are TRBV12-3 or TRBV12-4 and TRBJ1-4; 7 bases match TRBD1. With 5 bases clipped from V and 11 bases from J, the junction kept 5 bases outside the gene matches. CDR3 length equals 12 residues. CDR3 sequence (DNA): TGTGCCAGCAGTAACGACAGGGAGAAACTGTTTTTT. Protein product: CASSNDREKLFF.

This sequence joins TRBV7-9 and TRBJ2-3; 11 bases agree with TRBD2. Germline V lookup: CDR1 SEHNR, CDR2 FQNEAQ (reference sequence). V was clipped by 3 bases and J by 0 bases; unmatched bases: 5. The CDR3 extends over 17 amino acids. DNA of the CDR3: TGTGCCAGCAGCTTCGCTAGCGGGGGGATTAGCACAGATACGCAGTATTTT. Translation: CASSFASGGISTDTQYF.

The genes are TRBV6-5 and TRBJ2-7, with a weak D call TRBD2 (6 bases). The germline V and J ends were trimmed by 6 bases and 7 bases, with 13 bases remaining between them. CDR3 length: 12 amino acids. In germline, CDR1 is MNHEY, CDR2 SVGAGI. The CDR3 coding sequence is TGTGCCAGCAGAAGTTGGGACTTTGAGCAGTACTTC. Translated, it gives CASRSWDFEQYF.

This clone was seen just once. The rearrangement links TRBV6-5 to TRBJ2-1; TRBD1 aligns across 7 bases. The CDR3 has 14 amino acids. Losses at the gene ends were 10 bases for V and 9 bases for J; bases not matched to a gene: 15. In germline, CDR1 is MNHEY, CDR2 SVGAGI. CDR3 loop: CATQTGFGNIEQFF. The DNA for the CDR3 is TGTGCCACACAGACAGGGTTCGGGAATATTGAGCAGTTCTTC.

A single count supports this clone. The V call is TRBV23-1, the J call TRBJ2-2, with D possibly being TRBD1 (6 bases). TRBV23-1 is flagged as an ORF with uncertain function. CDR3 size: 14 residues. V lost 4 bases to trimming and J lost 2 bases, with 8 bases between them. Here the CDR3 DNA reads TGCGCCAGCAGTCTGGACAGAAACACCGGGGAGCTGTTTTTT. Translation: CASSLDRNTGELFF.

The V and J genes are TRBV19 and TRBJ1-3; D is unclear. Deletions cut 4 bases from V and 0 bases from J, with 7 bases between. Germline CDR1 is LNHDA and CDR2 is SQIVND (reference sequence). This CDR3 is built from 14 residues. The CDR3 DNA reads TGTGCCAGTAGTACAGGCACCTCTGGAAACACCATATATTTT. Encoded protein: CASSTGTSGNTIYF.

The genes are TRBV5-8 and TRBJ1-1; 11 bases fit TRBD1. The CDR3 totals 16 residues. Germline V gene lookup returns CDR1 SGHTS and CDR2 YDEGEE. With 4 bases clipped from V and 7 bases from J, the junction kept 12 bases outside the gene matches. The CDR3 DNA is TGTGCCAGCAGCCTCTTTTTGAGGACAGGGGGCAATGAAGCTTTCTTT. This encodes CASSLFLRTGGNEAFF.

The sample holds one count of this clone. The chain links TRBV6-5 to TRBJ2-3; TRBD2 aligns across 11 bases. The V gene's germline CDR1 is MNHEY and CDR2 SVGAGI. This CDR3 is built from 14 residues. Losses at the gene ends were 8 bases for V and 3 bases for J; bases not matched to a gene: 4. This chain's CDR3 is CASVRTSGTDTQYF. The CDR3 DNA reads TGTGCCAGCGTCAGGACTAGCGGGACAGATACGCAGTATTTT.

This clone has just a few counts. The chain recombines TRBV27 with TRBJ2-7; TRBD1 matches at 9 bases. Germline V gene data show CDR1 as MNHEY and CDR2 as SMNVEV (reference sequence). The ends lost 5 bases at V and 3 bases at J; junction bases unmatched: 8. This CDR3 has 15 residues. In nucleotides, the CDR3 is TGTGCCAGCAGTCTGAGGGACAGGGTACACTACGAGCAGTACTTC. It encodes CASSLRDRVHYEQYF.

The table lists this clone with a few counts. The chain links TRBV4-1 to TRBJ1-2; D unresolved. The V end was cut by 0 bases, the J end by 5 bases, with 16 bases between. CDR1 is MGHRA and CDR2 is YSYEKL in the germline V gene. This CDR3 is built from 16 residues. Written as DNA, the CDR3 is TGCGCCAGCAGCCAAGATTCTCGGGGTGGGGTGTATGGCTACACCTTC. This encodes CASSQDSRGGVYGYTF.

This chain joins TRBV3-1 (or the pseudogene TRBV3-2) and TRBJ1-3; perhaps TRBD1 as D (5 bases). Germline CDR1 and CDR2: LGHDT and YNNKEL (reference sequence). Trimming cost V 0 bases and J 5 bases, with 11 bases left between them. The CDR3 contains 15 residues. The CDR3 sequence: CASSQDGARRNTIYF. The CDR3 nucleotides are TGTGCCAGCAGCCAAGATGGGGCACGTCGAAACACCATATATTTT.

This chain links TRBV2 with TRBJ2-2, with D perhaps matching TRBD2 (5 bases). The V gene lost 7 bases and the J gene lost 4 bases, with 10 bases spanning the gap. The germline V gene encodes CDR1 SNHLY and CDR2 FYNNEI. The CDR3 contains 13 residues. CDR3 nucleotides: TGTGCCAGCACCGGAGGTTTCACCGGGGAGCTGTTTTTT. It specifies CASTGGFTGELFF.

The V call is TRBV7-6, the J call TRBJ1-6, with D possibly TRBD1 on 6 matching bases. V was shortened by 6 bases and J by 6 bases, with 18 bases between the two germline ends. The V gene's germline CDR1 is SGHVS and CDR2 FNYEAQ. The CDR3 spans 16 residues. The CDR3 coding sequence is TGTGCCAGCAGTATTTTTTCAGGGGCCATTAATTCACCCCTCCACTTT. This codes for CASSIFSGAINSPLHF. Looking up the rest from reference TRBV7-6 and TRBJ1-6 gives the full variable domain: GAGVSQSPRYKVTKRGQDVALRCDPISGHVSLYWYRQALGQGPEFLTYFNYEAQQDKSGLPNDRFSAERPEGSISTLTIQRTEQRDSAMYRCASSIFSGAINSPLHFGNGTRLTVT.

The CDR3 sequence is CASSPKNIGQGISYEQYF. CDR3 coding DNA: TGTGCCAGCTCACCGAAAAACATAGGACAGGGTATTTCCTACGAGCAGTACTTC. The chain uses TRBV18 and TRBJ2-7; 8 bases are shared with TRBD1. CDR3 size: 18 residues. The ends lost 3 bases at V and 1 base at J; junction bases unmatched: 14. The germline gives CDR1 KGHSH, CDR2 LQKENI.

The chain combines TRBV6-5 with TRBJ1-4; the D gene is possibly TRBD1 (6 bases). The CDR3 has 14 amino acids. The germline V gene has CDR1 MNHEY and CDR2 SVGAGI. Trimming pared 3 bases from V and 6 bases from J, leaving 11 bases between. The CDR3 sequence: CASSYIQGDEKLFF. In nucleotides, the CDR3 is TGTGCCAGCAGTTATATACAGGGTGATGAAAAACTGTTTTTT.

This rearrangement joins TRBV19 to TRBJ2-3; D is possibly TRBD1 (6 bases). The CDR3 length is 12 residues. Germline CDR1 and CDR2: LNHDA and SQIVND (reference sequence). V was cut by 8 bases and J by 7 bases, with 13 bases left in between. CDR3: CASSLGANTQYF. The CDR3 DNA reads TGTGCCAGTTCACTGGGGGCGAATACGCAGTATTTT. The full variable domain, with the rest looked up from reference TRBV19 and TRBJ2-3, is DGGITQSPKYLFRKEGQNVTLSCEQNLNHDAMYWYRQDPGQGLRLIYYSQIVNDFQKGDIAEGYSVSREKKESFPLTVTSAQKNPTAFYLCASSLGANTQYFGPGTRLTVL.

The chain recombines TRBV19 with TRBJ2-1; possible D gene TRBD1, 6 bases. The CDR3 contains 10 residues. The ends were cut back, 10 bases at V and 10 bases at J, with 11 bases in the middle. Germline V CDR1 and CDR2: LNHDA, SQIVND (reference sequence). CDR3 in DNA: TGTGCCACTAAGGGGGACGAGCAGTTCTTC. Translating it yields CATKGDEQFF.

V gene TRBV2 combines with J gene TRBJ2-7; 7 bases agree with TRBD1. Germline V gene sequence: CDR1 SNHLY, CDR2 FYNNEI. V lost 6 bases and J lost 0; bases outside the gene matches: 8. The CDR3 covers 15 residues. CDR3 in amino acids: CASRVGQASSYEQYF. The CDR3 DNA reads TGTGCCAGCAGAGTTGGACAGGCGAGCTCCTACGAGCAGTACTTC.

V is TRBV30 and J is TRBJ2-7; D might be TRBD1 (6 bases). The CDR3 runs to 13 residues. CDR1 GTSNPN and CDR2 SVGIG come from the germline V gene (reference sequence). Deletions cut 2 bases from V and 2 bases from J, with 10 bases between. CDR3 bases: TGTGCCTGGAGTAAGAGGGGGACCTACGAGCAGTACTTC. Protein sequence: CAWSKRGTYEQYF.

V gene TRBV27 combines with J gene TRBJ2-1, with D perhaps matching TRBD1 (7 bases). Germline CDR1 MNHEY, CDR2 SMNVEV (reference sequence). The V gene lost 4 bases and the J gene lost 2 bases, with 12 bases spanning the gap. The CDR3 covers 15 residues. The CDR3 here is CASSSPGGPYNEQFF. The CDR3 DNA reads as TGTGCCAGCAGTTCCCCAGGGGGGCCCTACAATGAGCAGTTCTTC.

The chain has TRBV5-4 and TRBJ2-3, with TRBD2 identical over 8 bases. The CDR3 is made up of 15 amino acids. Germline-derived CDR1 and CDR2 are SGHNT and YYREEE (reference sequence). V lost 5 bases to trimming and J lost 4 bases; unmatched junction nucleotides: 9. The CDR3: CASRTGTRRPDTQYF. In DNA, the CDR3 is TGTGCCAGCAGGACCGGGACTAGGAGGCCAGATACGCAGTATTTT.

The rearrangement uses TRBV29-1 and TRBJ2-1; possibly TRBD2 for D (5 bases). CDR1 is SQVTM, CDR2 ANQGSEA, per germline. Trimming pared 3 bases from V and 8 bases from J, leaving 11 bases between. The CDR3 loop spans 12 amino acids. The CDR3 reads CSVDPSGDEQFF. The CDR3 coding sequence is TGCAGCGTTGACCCCTCCGGGGATGAGCAGTTCTTC.

The chain recombines TRBV5-1 with TRBJ2-7; tentative D call: TRBD1 (6 bases). In germline, CDR1 is SGHRS, CDR2 YFSETQ. The CDR3 length is 14 residues. V was pared by 2 bases and J by 4 bases, with 13 bases between. The CDR3 DNA reads as TGCGCCAGCAGCTTATATGGGGGCCAGTACGAGCAGTACTTC. Its protein is CASSLYGGQYEQYF.

This clone appeared once. J is TRBJ2-2 and V is TRBV30; D is perhaps TRBD1 (6 bases). The length of the CDR3 is 13 residues. The germline V gene encodes CDR1 GTSNPN and CDR2 SVGIG (reference sequence). Trimming left V 2 bases short and J 5 bases short, with 9 bases between. CDR3 DNA: TGTGCCTGGAGTCCAACAGGGACCGGGGAGCTGTTTTTT. Protein: CAWSPTGTGELFF.

The chain is built from TRBV3-1 (or the pseudogene TRBV3-2) and TRBJ2-1; TRBD1 matches at 9 bases. This CDR3 region has 15 residues. Germline CDR1 and CDR2: LGHDT and YNNKEL (reference sequence). J lost 1 base, V lost 5 bases, and 3 bases had no gene match. This CDR3 reads CASSKDRGSYNEQFF. The CDR3 nucleotides read TGTGCCAGCAGCAAGGACAGGGGTTCCTACAATGAGCAGTTCTTC.

The chain couples TRBV1 to TRBJ1-1. TRBV1 is reported as a pseudogene. CDR3 length: 14 residues. The CDR3 nucleotides read TGCACCGGCCCCTGGTTCACGGGGAGCACTGAAGCTTTCTTT. Amino acid sequence: CTGPWFTGSTEAFF.

V gene TRBV29-1 combines with J gene TRBJ2-2; tentatively, D is TRBD2 (6 bases). This CDR3 region has 16 residues. Germline V gene lookup returns CDR1 SQVTM and CDR2 ANQGSEA. Between the trimmed V and J ends, which lost 7 bases and 0 bases, there was a span of 18 bases. The CDR3, as DNA: TGCAGCGGGGATGGGGGGAGGAGGGCGAACACCGGGGAGCTGTTTTTT. Amino acid sequence: CSGDGGRRANTGELFF.

This clone was observed a single time. The chain links TRBV14 to TRBJ1-6; 10 bases agree with TRBD1. V dropped 0 bases and J dropped 8; count of bases not matched to a gene: 4. The germline V gene has CDR1 SGHDN and CDR2 FVKESK. This CDR3 spans 16 amino acids. The CDR3 loop reads CASSQEGQGWYSPLHF. The CDR3 DNA sequence: TGTGCCAGCAGCCAAGAGGGACAGGGGTGGTATTCACCCCTCCACTTT.

This chain links TRBV11-1 with TRBJ1-2; D remains ambiguous. This CDR3 has 13 amino acids. V was shortened by 5 bases and J by 6 bases, with 13 bases between the two germline ends. Germline assignment: CDR1 SGHAT and CDR2 FQDESV (reference sequence). The CDR3 here is CASSPGLWDGYTF. Here the CDR3 DNA reads TGTGCCAGCAGCCCAGGTTTATGGGATGGCTACACCTTC. The whole variable domain, remainder taken from reference TRBV11-1 and TRBJ1-2, is EAEVAQSPRYKITEKSQAVAFWCDPISGHATLYWYRQILGQGPELLVQFQDESVVDDSQLPKDRFSAERLKGVDSTLKIQPAELGDSAMYLCASSPGLWDGYTFGSGTRLTVV.

The chain uses TRBV7-2 and TRBJ1-2, with 12 bases that match TRBD1. V shed 5 bases and J 4 bases; nucleotides not matched to a gene: 5. The CDR3 spans 15 residues. Germline lookup yields CDR1 SGHTA and CDR2 FQGNSA. This CDR3 is CASSVPGQGAYGYTF. CDR3 nucleotide sequence: TGTGCCAGCAGCGTCCCGGGACAGGGGGCCTATGGCTACACCTTC.